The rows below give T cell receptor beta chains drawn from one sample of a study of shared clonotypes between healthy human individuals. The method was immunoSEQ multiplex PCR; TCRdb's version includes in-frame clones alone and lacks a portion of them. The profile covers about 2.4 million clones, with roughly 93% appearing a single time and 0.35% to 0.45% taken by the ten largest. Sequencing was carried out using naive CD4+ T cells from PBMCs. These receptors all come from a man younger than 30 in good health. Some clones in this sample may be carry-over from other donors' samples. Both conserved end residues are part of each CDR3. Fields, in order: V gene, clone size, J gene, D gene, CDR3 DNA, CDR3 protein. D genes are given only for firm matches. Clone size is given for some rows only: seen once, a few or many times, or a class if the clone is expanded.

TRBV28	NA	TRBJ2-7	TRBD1	TGTGCCAGCAGTTTGGGACGGACAGGGATAAACTACGAGCAGTACTTC	CASSLGRTGINYEQYF
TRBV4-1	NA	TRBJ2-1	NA	TGCGCCAGCAGCCCGCGAGGGGAGACTAGTTCCAATGAGCAGTTCTTC	CASSPRGETSSNEQFF
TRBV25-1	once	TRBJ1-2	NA	TGTGCCAGCACACAGGGTGGCTATGGCTACACCTTC	CASTQGGYGYTF
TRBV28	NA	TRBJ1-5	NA	TGTGCCAGCAGTTGGGACGGAAATAGCAATCAGCCCCAGCATTTT	CASSWDGNSNQPQHF
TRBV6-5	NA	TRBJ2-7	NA	TGTGCCAGCAGTCGCGGGGGCCGCTGGGAGCAGTACTTC	CASSRGGRWEQYF
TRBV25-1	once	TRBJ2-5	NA	TGTGCCAGCAGTGAATGGGGCGGGACCCAGTACTTC	CASSEWGGTQYF
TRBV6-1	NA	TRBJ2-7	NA	TGTGCCAGCAGTATGAATGGGGGCGCGTCGTACGAGCAGTACTTC	CASSMNGGASYEQYF
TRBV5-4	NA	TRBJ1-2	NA	TGTGCCAGCAGCCCCGGGACCTCGAATGGCTACACCTTC	CASSPGTSNGYTF
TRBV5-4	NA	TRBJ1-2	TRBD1	TGTGCCAGCAGCTCCGGGACAGCCTATGGCTACACCTTC	CASSSGTAYGYTF
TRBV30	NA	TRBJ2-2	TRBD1	TGTGCCTGGCACCCTCTACCGGGACAGACCACCGGGGAGCTGTTTTTT	CAWHPLPGQTTGELFF
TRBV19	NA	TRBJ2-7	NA	TGTGCCAGTAGTATAGCAAGGACTGGGGTCTCCGAGCAGTACTTC	CASSIARTGVSEQYF
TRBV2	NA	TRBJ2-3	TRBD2	TGTGCCAGCTCCCGGGCACTAGCGGGAGGAGATACGCAGTATTTT	CASSRALAGGDTQYF
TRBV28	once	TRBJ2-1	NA	TGTGCCAGCATTGCAGGGACCTACAATGAGCAGTTCTTC	CASIAGTYNEQFF
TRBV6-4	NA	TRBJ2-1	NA	TGTGCCAGCAGAGCGAAAGTTAGGTCCAATGAGCAGTTCTTC	CASRAKVRSNEQFF
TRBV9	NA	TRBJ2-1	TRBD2	TGTGCCAGCAGCGAGACTAGCGGTTCCTACAATGAGCAGTTCTTC	CASSETSGSYNEQFF
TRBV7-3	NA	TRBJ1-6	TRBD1	TGTGCCAGCAGCTTGCAGGGACAGGGGGTATCACCCCTCCACTTT	CASSLQGQGVSPLHF
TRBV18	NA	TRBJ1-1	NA	TGTGCCAGCTCACCGGGTATAGGGGCTCAGGGCACTGAAGCTTTCTTT	CASSPGIGAQGTEAFF
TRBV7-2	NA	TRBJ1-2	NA	TGTGCCAGCAGCCCCCGGCGGGGGATTATAGATGGCTACACCTTC	CASSPRRGIIDGYTF
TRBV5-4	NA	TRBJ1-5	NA	TGTGCCAGCAGCTTGGTGGTGGGACGGGGAAATCAGCCCCAGCATTTT	CASSLVVGRGNQPQHF
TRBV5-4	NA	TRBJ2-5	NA	TGTGCCAGCAGCCATCGTGAAACAGGTAGCCCAATGTCCCAGTACTTC	CASSHRETGSPMSQYF
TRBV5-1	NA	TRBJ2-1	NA	TGCGCCAGCAGGCGGGGCCCGCCCAATGAGCAGTTCTTC	CASRRGPPNEQFF
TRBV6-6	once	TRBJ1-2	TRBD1	TGTGCCAGCAGACCCCTATCGAAGACAGGGAACTATGGCTACACCTTC	CASRPLSKTGNYGYTF
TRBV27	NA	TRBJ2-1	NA	TGTGCCAGCAGTCCCCCGGTTCGGGAGAACGGCAATGAGCAGTTCTTC	CASSPPVRENGNEQFF
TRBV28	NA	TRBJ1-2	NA	TGTGCCAGCAGCGAAACTAACTATGGCTACACCTTC	CASSETNYGYTF
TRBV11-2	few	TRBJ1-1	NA	TGTGCCAGCAGCCGACACGCTGAAGCTTTCTTT	CASSRHAEAFF
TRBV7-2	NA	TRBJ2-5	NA	TGTGCCAGCAACCCTTCCGGGGCCGGGGAGACCCAGTACTTC	CASNPSGAGETQYF
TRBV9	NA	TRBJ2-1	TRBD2	TGTGCCAGCAGCCCCGGGACTAGCTCTCCGGGGGAGCAGTTCTTC	CASSPGTSSPGEQFF
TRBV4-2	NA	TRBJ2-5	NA	TGTGCCAGCAGCCAAAGACGGGACCAAGAGACCCAGTACTTC	CASSQRRDQETQYF
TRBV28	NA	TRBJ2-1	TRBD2	TGTGCCAGCAGTTTTGGCGGGAGGGGAAACAATGAGCAGTTCTTC	CASSFGGRGNNEQFF
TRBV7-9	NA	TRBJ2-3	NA	TGTGCCAGCAGCTTACCGGGCACAGATACGCAGTATTTT	CASSLPGTDTQYF
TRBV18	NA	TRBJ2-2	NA	TGTGCCAGCTCACCAGGGACCTCGAACACCGGGGAGCTGTTTTTT	CASSPGTSNTGELFF
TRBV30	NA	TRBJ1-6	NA	TGTGCCTGGAGCCCCCGTGCAGGCCCGAATTCACCCCTCCACTTT	CAWSPRAGPNSPLHF
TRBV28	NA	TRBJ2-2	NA	TGTGCCAGCAGACCCCGCGGCGTCACCGGGGAGCTGTTTTTT	CASRPRGVTGELFF
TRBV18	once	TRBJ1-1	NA	TGTGCCAGCTCACCACCGGTAATCCTCCCCGCGGGGGCTTTCTTT	CASSPPVILPAGAFF
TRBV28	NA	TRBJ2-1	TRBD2	TGTGCCAGCAGGGGACTAAACGTCTCCTCCTACAATGAGCAGTTCTTC	CASRGLNVSSYNEQFF
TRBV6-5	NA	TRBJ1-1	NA	TGTGCCAGCAGTTACGGCCGAGACACTGAAGCTTTCTTT	CASSYGRDTEAFF
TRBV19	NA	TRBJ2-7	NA	TGTGCCAGTAGCGGGCAGGGGACTCGCGGAATCTACGAGCAGTACTTC	CASSGQGTRGIYEQYF
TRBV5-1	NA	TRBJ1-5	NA	TGCGCCAGCAGCAGGGACACCCGCGATCAGCCCCAGCATTTT	CASSRDTRDQPQHF
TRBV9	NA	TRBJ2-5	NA	TGTGCCAGCAGTGACCCTCGAGGGGATCAGCAAGAGACCCAGTACTTC	CASSDPRGDQQETQYF
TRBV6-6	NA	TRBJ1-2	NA	TGTGCCAGCAGGCCTTCCGGGACGATTGGCTACACCTTC	CASRPSGTIGYTF
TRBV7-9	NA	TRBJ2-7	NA	TGTGCCAGCAGCTTACTGGCAGGGGCAAACGAGCAGTACTTC	CASSLLAGANEQYF
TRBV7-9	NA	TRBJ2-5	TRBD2	TGTGCCAGCAGTCAAACTAGCGGGGGGAAAGAGACCCAGTACTTC	CASSQTSGGKETQYF
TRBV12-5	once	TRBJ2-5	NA	TGTGCTAGTGGTTCGCCGACCGAAGGAGAGACCCAGTACTTC	CASGSPTEGETQYF
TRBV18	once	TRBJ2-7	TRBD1	TGTGCCAGCTCACGGGACAGGGAGGGCGAGCAGTACTTC	CASSRDREGEQYF
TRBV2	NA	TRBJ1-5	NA	TGTGCCAGCAGTGACTTTGTGCAGCCCCAGCATTTT	CASSDFVQPQHF
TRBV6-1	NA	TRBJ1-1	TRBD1	TGTGCCAGCACAACGGCAGGGGGATATAACGCTGAAGCTTTCTTT	CASTTAGGYNAEAFF